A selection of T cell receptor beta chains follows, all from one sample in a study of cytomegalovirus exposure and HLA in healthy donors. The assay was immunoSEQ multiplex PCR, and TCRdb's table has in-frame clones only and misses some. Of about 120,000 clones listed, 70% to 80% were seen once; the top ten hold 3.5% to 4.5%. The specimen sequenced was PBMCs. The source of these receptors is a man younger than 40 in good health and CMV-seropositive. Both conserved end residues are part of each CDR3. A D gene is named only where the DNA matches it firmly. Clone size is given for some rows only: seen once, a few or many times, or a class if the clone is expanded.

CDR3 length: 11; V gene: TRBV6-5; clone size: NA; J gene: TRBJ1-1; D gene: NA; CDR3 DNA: TGTGCCAGCACTCTTGGCGGGGAAGCTTTCTTT; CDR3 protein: CASTLGGEAFF
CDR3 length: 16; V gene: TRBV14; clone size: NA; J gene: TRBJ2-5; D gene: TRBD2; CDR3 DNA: TGTGCCAGCAGCCTCTACGCGGGGGGGAACCAAGAGACCCAGTACTTC; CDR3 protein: CASSLYAGGNQETQYF
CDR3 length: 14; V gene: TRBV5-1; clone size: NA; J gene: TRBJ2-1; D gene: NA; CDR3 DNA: TGCGCCAGCAGCTTGGCGACGTCGGAGGGGGAGCAGTTCTTC; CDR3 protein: CASSLATSEGEQFF
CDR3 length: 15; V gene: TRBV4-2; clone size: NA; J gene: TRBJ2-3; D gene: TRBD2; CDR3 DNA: TGTGCCGGCAGCCAAGGGACTAGCGGATCGGATACGCAGTATTTT; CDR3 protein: CAGSQGTSGSDTQYF
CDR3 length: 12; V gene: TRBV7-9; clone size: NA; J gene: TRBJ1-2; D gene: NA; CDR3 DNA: TGTGCCAGCCTGGGGGGTAACTATGGCTACACCTTC; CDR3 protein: CASLGGNYGYTF
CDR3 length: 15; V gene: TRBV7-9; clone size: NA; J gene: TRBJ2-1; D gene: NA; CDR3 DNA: TGTGCCAGCAGGCCCCGGGGGTCCGCCTACAATGAGCAGTTCTTC; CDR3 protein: CASRPRGSAYNEQFF
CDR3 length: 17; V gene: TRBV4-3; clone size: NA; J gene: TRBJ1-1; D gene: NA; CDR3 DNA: TGCGCCAGCAGCCAAGACGTTCCGGGTAGATCGGACACTGAAGCTTTCTTT; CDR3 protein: CASSQDVPGRSDTEAFF
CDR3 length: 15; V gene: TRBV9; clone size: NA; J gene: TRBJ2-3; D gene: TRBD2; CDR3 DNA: TGTGCCAGCAGCCCGACTAGCGGGGGAACAGATACGCAGTATTTT; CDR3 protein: CASSPTSGGTDTQYF
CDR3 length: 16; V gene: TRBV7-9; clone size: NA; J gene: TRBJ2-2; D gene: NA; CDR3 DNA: TGTTCCAGCACCACCGGGTCCCGGAAGAACACCGGGGAGCTGTTTTTT; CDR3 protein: CSSTTGSRKNTGELFF
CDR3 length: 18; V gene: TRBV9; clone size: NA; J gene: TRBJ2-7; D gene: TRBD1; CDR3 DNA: TGTGCCAGCAGCGTAAAATCCCCGGACAGGGTAAGCTCCTACGAGCAGTACTTC; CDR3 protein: CASSVKSPDRVSSYEQYF
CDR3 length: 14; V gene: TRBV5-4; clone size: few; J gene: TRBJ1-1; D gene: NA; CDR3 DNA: TGTGCCAGCAGCTTACGGGTTCCGAACACTGAAGCTTTCTTT; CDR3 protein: CASSLRVPNTEAFF
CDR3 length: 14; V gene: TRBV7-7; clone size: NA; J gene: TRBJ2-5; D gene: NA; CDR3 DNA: TGTGCTAGCAGCTTAGCGCAAGGGGGAGAGACCCAGTACTTC; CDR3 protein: CASSLAQGGETQYF
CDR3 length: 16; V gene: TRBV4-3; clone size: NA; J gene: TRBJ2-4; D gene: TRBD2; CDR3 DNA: TGCGCCAGCAGCCAAGTTGGCGGGAGAACCAAAAACATTCAGTACTTC; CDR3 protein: CASSQVGGRTKNIQYF
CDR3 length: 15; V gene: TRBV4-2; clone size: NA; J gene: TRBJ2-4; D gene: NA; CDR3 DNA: TGTGCCAGCAGCCAACTTAGCGGTGGACCAAACATTCAGTACTTC; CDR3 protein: CASSQLSGGPNIQYF
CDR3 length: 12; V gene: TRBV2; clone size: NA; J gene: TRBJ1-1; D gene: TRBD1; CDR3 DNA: TGTGCCAGCAGTGTGGCAGGGGGCGCGGCTTTCTTT; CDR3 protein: CASSVAGGAAFF
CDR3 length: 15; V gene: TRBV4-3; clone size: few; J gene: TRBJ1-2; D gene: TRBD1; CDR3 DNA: TGCGCCAGCAGCCAAGATCGGGACAGGGTCTATGGCTACACCTTC; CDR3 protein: CASSQDRDRVYGYTF
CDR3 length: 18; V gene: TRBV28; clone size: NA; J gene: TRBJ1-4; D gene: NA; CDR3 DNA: TGTGCCAGCAGTTTATATCTGGAATCGAGGGTGGCTAATGAAAAACTGTTTTTT; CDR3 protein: CASSLYLESRVANEKLFF
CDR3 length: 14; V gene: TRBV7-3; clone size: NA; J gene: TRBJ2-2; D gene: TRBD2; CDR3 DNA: TGTGCCAGTTCTAGCGGGGCGAACACCGGGGAGCTGTTTTTT; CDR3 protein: CASSSGANTGELFF
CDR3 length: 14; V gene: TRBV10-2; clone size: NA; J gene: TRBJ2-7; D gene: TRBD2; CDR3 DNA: TGCGCCAGCAGTGACACTAGCGCGAACTACGAGCAGTACTTC; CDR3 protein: CASSDTSANYEQYF
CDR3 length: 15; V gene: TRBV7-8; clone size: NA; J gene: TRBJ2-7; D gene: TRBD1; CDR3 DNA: TGTGCCAGCAGCAATTCCGGGACAGGGGGACACGAGCAGTACTTC; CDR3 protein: CASSNSGTGGHEQYF
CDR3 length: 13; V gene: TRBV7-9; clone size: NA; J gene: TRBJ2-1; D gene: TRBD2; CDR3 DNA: TGTGCCAGCAGCCTCGGACTAGCGGGGGTGAAGTTCTTC; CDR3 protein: CASSLGLAGVKFF
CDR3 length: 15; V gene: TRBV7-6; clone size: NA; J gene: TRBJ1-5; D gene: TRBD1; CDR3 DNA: TGTGCCAGCAGCTTAAAACAGGGGGCAAATCAGCCCCAGCATTTT; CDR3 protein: CASSLKQGANQPQHF
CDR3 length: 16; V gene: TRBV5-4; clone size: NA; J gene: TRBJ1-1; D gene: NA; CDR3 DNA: TGTGCCAGCAGCTTGGCCGGGGAGGGGAGGTTCACTGAAGCTTTCTTT; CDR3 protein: CASSLAGEGRFTEAFF
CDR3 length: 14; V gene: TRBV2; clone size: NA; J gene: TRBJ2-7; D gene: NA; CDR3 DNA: TGTGCCAGCAGGTGGGGGGAAGGACCTTACGAGCAGTACTTC; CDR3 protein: CASRWGEGPYEQYF
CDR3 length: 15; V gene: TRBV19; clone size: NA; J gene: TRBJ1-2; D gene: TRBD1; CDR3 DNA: TGTGCCAGTAGTAAACAGGGGACCCTCTGGTATGGCTACACCTTC; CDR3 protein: CASSKQGTLWYGYTF
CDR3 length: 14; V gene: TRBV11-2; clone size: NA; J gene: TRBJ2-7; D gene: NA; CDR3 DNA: TGTGCCAGCAGCTTACAGGGTTGGGGCTACGAGCAGTACTTC; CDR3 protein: CASSLQGWGYEQYF
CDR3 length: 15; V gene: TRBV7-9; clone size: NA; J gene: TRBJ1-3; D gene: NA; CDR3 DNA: TGTGCCAGCAGCTTAGGATCGGGTGGAGGAAACACCATATATTTT; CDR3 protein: CASSLGSGGGNTIYF
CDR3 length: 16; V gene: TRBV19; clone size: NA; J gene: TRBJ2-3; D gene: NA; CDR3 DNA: TGTGCCAGTAGCCCCCGGGCGGGGATAAGCACAGATACGCAGTATTTT; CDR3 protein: CASSPRAGISTDTQYF
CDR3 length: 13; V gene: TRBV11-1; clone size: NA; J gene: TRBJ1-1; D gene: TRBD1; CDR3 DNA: TGTGCCAGCAGCTTGAGTATGACAGGGAAGGCTTTCTTT; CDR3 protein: CASSLSMTGKAFF
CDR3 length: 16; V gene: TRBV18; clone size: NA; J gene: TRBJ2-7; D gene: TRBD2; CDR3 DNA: TGTGCCAGCTCACCATCCCCTAGCGGGGAGACATACGAGCAGTACTTC; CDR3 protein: CASSPSPSGETYEQYF
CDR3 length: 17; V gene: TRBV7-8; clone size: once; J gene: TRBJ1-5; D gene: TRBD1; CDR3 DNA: TGTGCCAGCAGCTTAAGAACAGGGGGAAGGGGCAATCAGCCCCAGCATTTT; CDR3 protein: CASSLRTGGRGNQPQHF
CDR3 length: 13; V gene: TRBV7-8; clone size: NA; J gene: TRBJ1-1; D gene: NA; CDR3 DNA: TGTGCCAGCAGCTTTTATGAGTACACTGAAGCTTTCTTT; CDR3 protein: CASSFYEYTEAFF
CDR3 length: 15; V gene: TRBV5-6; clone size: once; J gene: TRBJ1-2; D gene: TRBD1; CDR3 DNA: TGTGCCAGCAGTTCTACAGGGGGCGAATGGTATGGCTACACCTTC; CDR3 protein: CASSSTGGEWYGYTF
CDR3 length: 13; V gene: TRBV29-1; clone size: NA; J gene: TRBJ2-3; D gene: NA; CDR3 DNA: TGCAGCGTTGATGGTCAGGGTCCAGATACGCAGTATTTT; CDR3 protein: CSVDGQGPDTQYF
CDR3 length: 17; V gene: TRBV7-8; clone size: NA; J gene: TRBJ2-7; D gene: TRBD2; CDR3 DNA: TGTGCCAGCAGCTTAGTTGGGCGGGGGGGCCTCCCCTACGAGCAGTACTTC; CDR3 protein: CASSLVGRGGLPYEQYF
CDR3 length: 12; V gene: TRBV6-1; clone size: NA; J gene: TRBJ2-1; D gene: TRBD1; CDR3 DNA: TGTGCCAGCAGTGGACAGGGGATGGGGCAGTTCTTC; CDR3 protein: CASSGQGMGQFF
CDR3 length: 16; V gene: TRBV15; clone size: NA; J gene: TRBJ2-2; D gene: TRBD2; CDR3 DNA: TGTGCCACCAGCAGAGGGGGCGGGAGGGGCACCGGGGAGCTGTTTTTT; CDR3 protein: CATSRGGGRGTGELFF
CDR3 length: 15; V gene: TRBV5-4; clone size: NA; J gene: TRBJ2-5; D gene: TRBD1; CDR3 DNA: TGTGCCAGCAGCTTGGACAGGGGGCGGGGGGAGACCCAGTACTTC; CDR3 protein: CASSLDRGRGETQYF
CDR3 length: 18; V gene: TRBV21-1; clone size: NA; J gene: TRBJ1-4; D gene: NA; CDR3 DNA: TGTGCCAGCAGCAAAGTGATTCCTTTCGGGGGAATGGGTGAAAAACTGTTTTTT; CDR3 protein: CASSKVIPFGGMGEKLFF
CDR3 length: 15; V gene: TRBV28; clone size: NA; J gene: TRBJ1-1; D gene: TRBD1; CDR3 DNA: TGTGCCAGCAGTACTCGGACAGGGATGAACACTGAAGCTTTCTTT; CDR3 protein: CASSTRTGMNTEAFF
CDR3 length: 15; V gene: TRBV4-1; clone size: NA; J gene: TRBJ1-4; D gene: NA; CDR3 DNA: TGCGCCAGCAGCCAAGTAGGAAGGGGCAATGAAAAACTGTTTTTT; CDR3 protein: CASSQVGRGNEKLFF
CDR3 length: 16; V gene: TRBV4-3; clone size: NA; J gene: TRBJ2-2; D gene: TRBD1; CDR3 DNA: TGCGCCAGCAGCATAACAGGGGCGGGTGGCACCGGGGAGCTGTTTTTT; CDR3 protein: CASSITGAGGTGELFF
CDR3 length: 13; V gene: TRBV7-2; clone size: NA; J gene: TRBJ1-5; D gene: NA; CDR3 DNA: TGTGCCAGCAGCCCCGGGTACAATCAGCCCCAGCATTTT; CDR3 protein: CASSPGYNQPQHF
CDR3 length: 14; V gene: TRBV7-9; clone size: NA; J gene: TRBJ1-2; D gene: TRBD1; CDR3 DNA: TGTGCCAGCAGCTTCGGACAGGAACACTATGGCTACACCTTC; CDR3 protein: CASSFGQEHYGYTF
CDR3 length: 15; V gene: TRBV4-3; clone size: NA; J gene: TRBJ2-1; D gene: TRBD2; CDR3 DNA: TGCGCCAGCAGCCTGACTAGCGGGAGTAGAGATGAGCAGTTCTTC; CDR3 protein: CASSLTSGSRDEQFF
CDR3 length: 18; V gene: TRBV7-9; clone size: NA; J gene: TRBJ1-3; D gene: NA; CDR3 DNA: TGTTCCAGCAGCCGATGGATGCAGGGGCCAATCCAGTCGAACACCATATATTTT; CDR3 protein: CSSSRWMQGPIQSNTIYF
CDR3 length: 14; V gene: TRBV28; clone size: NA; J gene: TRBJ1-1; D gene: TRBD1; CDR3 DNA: TGTGCCAGCAGTTTATCGGGGACAGGGGCTGAAGCTTTCTTT; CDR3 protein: CASSLSGTGAEAFF
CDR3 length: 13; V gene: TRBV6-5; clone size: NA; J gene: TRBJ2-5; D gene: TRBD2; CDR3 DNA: TGTGCCAGCAGGGTAGCGGGGGGTGAGACCCAGTACTTC; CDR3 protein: CASRVAGGETQYF
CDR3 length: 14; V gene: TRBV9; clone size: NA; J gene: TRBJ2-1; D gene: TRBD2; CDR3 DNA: TGTGCCAGCAGTCAGACCGGGACTAGAAATGAGCAGTTCTTC; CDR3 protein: CASSQTGTRNEQFF
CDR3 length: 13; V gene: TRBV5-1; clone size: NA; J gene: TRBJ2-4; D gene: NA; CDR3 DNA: TGCGCCAGCAGCTTGGAAGGGGCCGGAATTCAGTACTTC; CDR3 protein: CASSLEGAGIQYF
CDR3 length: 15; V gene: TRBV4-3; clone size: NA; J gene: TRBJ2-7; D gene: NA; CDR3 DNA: TGCGCCAGCAGCCAAGAGCCACACGAAAGCGACGAGCAGTACTTC; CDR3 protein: CASSQEPHESDEQYF
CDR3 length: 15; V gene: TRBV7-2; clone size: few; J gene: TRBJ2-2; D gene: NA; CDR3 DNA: TGTGCCAGCAGTTCCAGCGGCCCGGGCACCGGGGAGCTGTTTTTT; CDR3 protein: CASSSSGPGTGELFF
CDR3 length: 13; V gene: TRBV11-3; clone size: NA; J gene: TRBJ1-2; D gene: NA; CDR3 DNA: TGTGCCAGCAGCCAGACAGGCAACTATGGCTACACCTTC; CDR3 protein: CASSQTGNYGYTF
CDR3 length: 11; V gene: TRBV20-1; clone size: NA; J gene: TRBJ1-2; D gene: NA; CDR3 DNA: TGCAGTGCTAGGAACGGCTATGGCTACACCTTC; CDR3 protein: CSARNGYGYTF
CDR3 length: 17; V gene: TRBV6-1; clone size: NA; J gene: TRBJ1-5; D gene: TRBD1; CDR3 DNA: TGTGCCAGCAGTGAATTTCGGGGACAGGGCCGCAATCAGCCCCAGCATTTT; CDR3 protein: CASSEFRGQGRNQPQHF
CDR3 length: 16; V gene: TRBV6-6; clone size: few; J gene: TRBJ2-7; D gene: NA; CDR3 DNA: TGTGCCAGCAGTTACTCTAAGGACACGTATACCTACGAGCAGTACTTC; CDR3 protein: CASSYSKDTYTYEQYF
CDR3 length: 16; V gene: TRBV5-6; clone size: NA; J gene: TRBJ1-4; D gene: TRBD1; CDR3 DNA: TGTGCCAGCAGCCCTCGACAGGGTTGGACTAATGAAAAACTGTTTTTT; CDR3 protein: CASSPRQGWTNEKLFF
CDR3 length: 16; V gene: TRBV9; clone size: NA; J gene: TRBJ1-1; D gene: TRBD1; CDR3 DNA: TGTGCCAGCAGCGTAGAGGGGACAGGGGGGTACACTGAAGCTTTCTTT; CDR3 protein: CASSVEGTGGYTEAFF